This TCR beta chain was obtained from a study of T cell clonotyping in hematopoietic cell transplantation. General observations from the study: No sorting was done, leaving CD4 and CD8 contributions mixed. Few recipient clonotypes overlapped donors; over 95% were de novo at given depth. Higher Inverse Simpson Index values in graft donor and pretransplant recipient predicted broader posttransplant TCR diversity.

Assay used: immunoSEQ multiplex PCR; TCRdb lists only in-frame clones, some missing. The sample carries fewer than 15,000 clones, around 74% recorded once. Per germline, CDR1 LNHDA and CDR2 SQIVND (reference sequence). The CDR3 spans 15 residues. Trimming shortened V by 5 bases and J by 3 bases, and 15 bases separated the two germline ends. In this sample, this clone turned up a few times. Its antigen remains unknown. The material was peripheral blood mononuclear cells, obtained 180 days after allogeneic stem cell transplant. The sequence came from a male patient in his sixties who had an allogeneic stem cell transplant from an unrelated donor, so the T cells may come from the graft donor. Some clones in this sample may be carry-over from other donors' samples. The chain uses TRBV19 and TRBJ2-3; D is perhaps TRBD2 (7 bases). CDR3 loop: CASSSSGGRTDTQYF. The CDR3 DNA follows: TGTGCCAGTAGTTCGTCCGGGGGGCGGACAGATACGCAGTATTTT.